A single sample gave rise to the 21 T cell receptor beta chains below, sequenced in a study of T cell responses to AZD1222 COVID-19 vaccine. TCRdb keeps only in-frame clones here, not all; method: immunoSEQ multiplex PCR. The sample records 150,000 to 190,000 clones, about 87% being singletons. Sequencing was performed on peripheral blood, taken 28 days after the second AZD1222 dose. These receptor sequences come from an adult who received the AZD1222 COVID-19 vaccine.

In nucleotides, the CDR3 is TGTGCCAGCAGCTTAGCCACCACCGGGGAGCTGTTTTTT. Its protein is CASSLATTGELFF. V gene TRBV7-2 combines with J gene TRBJ2-2; D is ambiguous. CDR1 is SGHTA and CDR2 is FQGNSA in the germline V gene. Trimming shortened V by 0 bases and J by 4 bases, and 3 bases separated the two germline ends. This CDR3 has 13 amino acids.

The chain uses TRBV19 and TRBJ2-1; D is perhaps TRBD1 (5 bases). CDR3 length: 15 amino acids. Per the germline V gene, CDR1 is LNHDA and CDR2 is SQIVND (reference sequence). V lost 4 bases and J 2 bases, leaving 12 bases between the germline ends. CDR3 loop: CASSRGVQAYNEQFF. The CDR3, as DNA: TGTGCCAGTAGTAGGGGTGTACAGGCCTACAATGAGCAGTTCTTC.

Notes on this clone: This specimen includes other DNA sequences encoding the same CDR3. The V and J genes are TRBV28 and TRBJ2-7; perhaps TRBD1 as D (5 bases). V lost 6 bases and J 0 bases, leaving 9 bases between the germline ends. The CDR3 loop spans 13 amino acids. Per germline, CDR1 MDHEN and CDR2 SYDVKM. The CDR3 is CASSIDSSYEQYF. The CDR3 DNA follows: TGTGCCAGCAGCATCGACAGCTCCTACGAGCAGTACTTC.

This chain joins TRBV7-2 and TRBJ2-5, with 11 bases aligning to TRBD1. The germline gives CDR1 SGHTA, CDR2 FQGNSA. The CDR3 is made up of 16 amino acids. Trimming at V came to 5 bases and at J to 4 bases, leaving 9 bases not matched to a gene. CDR3 DNA: TGTGCCAGCAGCGGGGACAGGGGGGAGGCCAGAGAGACCCAGTACTTC. As protein: CASSGDRGEARETQYF.

A single count supports this clone. The V and J genes are TRBV24-1 and TRBJ2-1; 9 positions match TRBD1. CDR1 is KGHDR, CDR2 SFDVKD, per germline. The J segment lost 8 bases and the V segment lost 2 bases, leaving 9 bases of the junction unmatched. The CDR3 is 16 amino acids. The CDR3 DNA is TGTGCCACCAGTGATTCTGGACAGGGGCCGAGGGATGAGCAGTTCTTC. Translating gives CATSDSGQGPRDEQFF.

V gene TRBV14 combines with J gene TRBJ2-1; 8 bases line up with TRBD2. The V gene's germline CDR1 is SGHDN and CDR2 FVKESK. Trimming cost V 4 bases and J 9 bases; bases outside gene matches: 14. This CDR3 spans 16 amino acids. The CDR3 spells CASSLAWGSGKGEQFF. The CDR3 region has the DNA TGTGCCAGCAGCCTCGCGTGGGGTAGCGGGAAGGGTGAGCAGTTCTTC.

V is TRBV5-4 and J is TRBJ1-1; tentatively, D is TRBD1 (6 bases). This CDR3 has 13 residues. Germline values: CDR1 SGHNT, CDR2 YYREEE (reference sequence). V lost 4 bases to trimming and J lost 4 bases, with 11 bases between them. CDR3 loop: CASSGDRSTEAFF. The CDR3 bases are TGTGCCAGCAGCGGAGACAGGAGCACTGAAGCTTTCTTT.

In the case of this clone: This sample also contains other DNA sequences that code for the same CDR3. V and J are TRBV6-2 or TRBV6-3 and TRBJ2-2; the D is unclear. Trimming removed 2 bases at V and 0 bases at J, with 1 base between. This CDR3 comprises 13 residues. In germline, CDR1 is MNHEY, CDR2 SVGEGT. The CDR3 loop is CASSYTNTGELFF. The CDR3 DNA reads TGTGCCAGCAGTTACACGAACACCGGGGAGCTGTTTTTT.

This clone was detected once. The chain couples TRBV7-2 to TRBJ2-2; D is unclear. Between the trimmed V and J ends, which lost 5 bases and 5 bases, there was a span of 18 bases. CDR1 SGHTA and CDR2 FQGNSA come from the germline V gene. The CDR3 spans 16 residues. Here the CDR3 reads CASSTRFLRGTGELFF. The CDR3 bases are TGTGCCAGCAGCACACGTTTCCTTAGAGGTACCGGGGAGCTGTTTTTT.

The chain couples TRBV30 to TRBJ2-7; no firm D call. Germline V gives CDR1 GTSNPN, CDR2 SVGIG (reference sequence). V was shortened by 4 bases and J by 2 bases, with 27 bases between the two germline ends. The CDR3 is 18 residues long. CDR3 coding DNA: TGTGCCTGGATCAACCCTCGTAGCCAAAATGGAGATACCTACGAGCAGTACTTC. Amino acids: CAWINPRSQNGDTYEQYF.

This clone was observed a few times. The V call is TRBV3-1 (or the pseudogene TRBV3-2), the J call TRBJ2-1, with D unresolved. Per the germline V gene, CDR1 is LGHDT and CDR2 is YNNKEL (reference sequence). Trimming left V 1 base short and J 10 bases short, with 5 bases between. The CDR3 consists of 11 residues. The CDR3 DNA is TGTGCCAGCAGCCAAGGTTTGGAGCAGTTCTTC. It yields the protein CASSQGLEQFF.

The chain links TRBV11-1 to TRBJ1-1; D is possibly TRBD1 (6 bases). Germline values: CDR1 SGHAT, CDR2 FQDESV (reference sequence). V was trimmed by 5 bases and J by 5 bases, leaving 15 bases between them. There are 14 residues in the CDR3. DNA for the CDR3: TGTGCCAGCAGCCCCAGATGGGGGCTAACTGAAGCTTTCTTT. This gives the protein CASSPRWGLTEAFF.

A single count supports this clone. J is TRBJ2-1 and V is TRBV30, with 9 nucleotides matching TRBD2. CDR3 size: 14 residues. J gave up 6 bases and V 3 bases, and 6 bases lay outside the gene matches. Germline lookup yields CDR1 GTSNPN and CDR2 SVGIG (reference sequence). CDR3 sequence: CAWRPGLAVNEQFF. The CDR3 DNA follows: TGTGCCTGGAGGCCGGGACTAGCAGTCAATGAGCAGTTCTTC.

This chain uses TRBV6-2 or TRBV6-3 with TRBJ2-7, with 8 bases identical to TRBD2. This CDR3 is built from 14 residues. Trimming took 6 bases from V and 3 from J; bases not matched to a gene: 7. CDR1 and CDR2 from the germline V gene are MNHEY and SVGEGT. The CDR3, as DNA: TGTGCCAGCAGCCGCTATGGGACTAGCTACGAGCAGTACTTC. Its translation is CASSRYGTSYEQYF.

The chain links TRBV2 to TRBJ1-3; TRBD1 might be the D (6 bases). The V end was cut by 7 bases, the J end by 0 bases, with 13 bases between. The CDR3 extends over 15 amino acids. Per germline, CDR1 SNHLY and CDR2 FYNNEI. CDR3 coding DNA: TGTGCCAGCATCCTGGGGGGGCCCTCTGGAAACACCATATATTTT. This encodes CASILGGPSGNTIYF.

The chain is built from TRBV11-3 and TRBJ2-2; the D is unclear. Germline CDR1 is SGHNT and CDR2 is YENEEA. The CDR3 covers 14 residues. Trimming took 4 bases from V and 4 from J, leaving 10 bases between them. CDR3 residues: CASSSGVGTGELFF. DNA for the CDR3: TGTGCCAGCAGCTCAGGAGTTGGCACCGGGGAGCTGTTTTTT.

The chain joins TRBV4-3 to TRBJ2-1, with no clear D. With 0 bases removed from V and 0 bases from J, the gap between germline ends came to 9 bases. The length of the CDR3 is 16 residues. Germline V lookup: CDR1 LGHNA, CDR2 YSLEER. The CDR3 reads CASSQDFGNSYNEQFF. In nucleotides, the CDR3 is TGCGCCAGCAGCCAAGATTTCGGAAACTCCTACAATGAGCAGTTCTTC.

This chain joins TRBV7-9 and TRBJ2-7; 8 bases line up with TRBD1. V was pared by 5 bases and J by 7 bases, with 7 bases of the junction left unmatched. Per the germline V gene, CDR1 is SEHNR and CDR2 is FQNEAQ (reference sequence). The length of the CDR3 is 13 residues. The DNA for the CDR3 is TGTGCCAGCAGCCCGGACAGGGCAAGGGAGCAGTACTTC. This translates into CASSPDRAREQYF.

The chain links TRBV27 to TRBJ2-7, with D perhaps assigned TRBD1 or TRBD2 (5 bases each). The CDR3 is made up of 18 amino acids. Looked up from germline, CDR1 is MNHEY and CDR2 is SMNVEV (reference sequence). Trimming shortened V by 0 bases and J by 3 bases, and 21 bases separated the two germline ends. This chain's CDR3 is CASSLSLGPGRPHYEQYF. DNA for the CDR3: TGTGCCAGCAGTTTATCGCTTGGCCCGGGGCGGCCCCACTACGAGCAGTACTTC.

This chain joins TRBV19 and TRBJ2-1, with 10 nucleotides matching TRBD2. CDR1 and CDR2 (germline): LNHDA, SQIVND (reference sequence). This CDR3 region has 16 residues. Trimming cost V 10 bases and J 7 bases; bases outside gene matches: 16. For the CDR3, the DNA is TGTGCCACTGGAGGAAGCGGGAGGGCCGGTGGAAATGAGCAGTTCTTC. Protein: CATGGSGRAGGNEQFF.

The CDR3 here is CASSRGGSSTGELFF. CDR3 in DNA: TGTGCCAGCAGTCGGGGAGGGAGCAGCACCGGGGAGCTGTTTTTT. The V call is TRBV5-8, the J call TRBJ2-2, with 7 bases aligning to TRBD2. This CDR3 region has 15 residues. Germline V gene sequence: CDR1 SGHTS, CDR2 YDEGEE. The ends lost 5 bases at V and 4 bases at J; junction bases unmatched: 8.